Presented here are 30 T cell receptor beta chains from one specimen sequenced in a study of T cells in women clearing cervical HPV infection. Repertoires were generated with immunoSEQ multiplex PCR, while TCRdb's copy carries only in-frame clones and drops some. The listing contains 49,000 or so clones. Source material: blood buffy coat. These receptors all come from a woman aged 18-69 years with a cervical HPV16 infection that either progressed to CIN3+ or cleared (not recorded which).

The covered CDR3 bases are TGTGCCAGCAGTGAAGGGGGCCATGGGACCTATAATTCACCC. Translation gives CASSEGGHGTYNSP. The whole CDR3 region reads CASSEGGHGTYNSPLHF. This chain uses TRBV6-1 with TRBJ1-6; D is perhaps TRBD1 (5 bases). The read is 3 residues too short to cover the CDR3 end, so that end is filled in from the germline J gene. V shed 1 base and J shed 2 bases, with 12 bases lying between them. Germline V gene lookup returns CDR1 MNHNS and CDR2 SASEGT. The CDR3 has 17 amino acids.

On this clone itself: The read ends 3 residues before the CDR3 terminus; that terminus is restored from the germline J gene. The J gene is TRBJ2-2, the V gene TRBV6-2 or TRBV6-3, with D possibly matching TRBD2 (6 bases). Germline V gives CDR1 MNHEY, CDR2 SVGEGT. This CDR3 region has 15 residues. V dropped 2 bases and J dropped 1 base, with 8 bases sitting between them. This chain's CDR3 is CASSYRRGNTGELFF. The covered CDR3 bases are TGTGCCAGCAGTTACAGGAGGGGGAACACCGGGGAG.

As concerns this clone: The read comes to an end 3 residues before the CDR3 does, leaving the germline J gene to fill in the end. The chain joins TRBV7-9 to TRBJ1-1; 8 nucleotides align to TRBD1. Trimming took 4 bases from V and 4 from J; bases not matched to a gene: 8. The germline gives CDR1 SEHNR, CDR2 FQNEAQ (reference sequence). The CDR3 has 15 amino acids. CDR3 bases read: TGTGCCAGCAGCTCCCCAGGGGGCGCCTCCACTGAA. Translation gives CASSSPGGASTE. The whole CDR3 reads CASSSPGGASTEAFF.

A note on this clone: The read ends 3 residues early relative to the CDR3; the germline J gene fills the gap. The chain links TRBV6-1 to TRBJ1-5, with D maybe TRBD1 (6 bases). CDR1 and CDR2 (germline): MNHNS, SASEGT. Trimming stripped 0 bases from V and 5 bases from J, with 17 bases between. The CDR3 consists of 17 residues. The sequenced CDR3 bases are TGTGCCAGCAGTGAAGCGGAGGCCTTAGGGGGTCATCAGCCC. As protein: CASSEAEALGGHQP. The complete CDR3 sequence is CASSEAEALGGHQPQHF.

Turning to this clone: The read falls 3 residues short of the CDR3 end, and the missing part is taken from the germline J gene. The chain carries TRBV6-2 or TRBV6-3 and TRBJ2-2, with 10 bases aligning to TRBD2. Germline V CDR1 and CDR2: MNHEY, SVGEGT. The trim removed 6 bases at V and 3 bases at J, leaving 7 bases unmatched. This CDR3 has 16 amino acids. The CDR3: CASRPGLALYTGELFF. CDR3 DNA (partial): TGTGCCAGCAGACCGGGACTAGCGTTGTACACCGGGGAG.

Turning to this clone: The observed sequence ends 3 residues before the CDR3 terminus, with the missing tail filled in from the germline J gene. The rearrangement uses TRBV6-2 or TRBV6-3 and TRBJ2-5; D gene unclear. V was clipped by 5 bases and J by 2 bases, with 9 bases between them. CDR1 is MNHEY, CDR2 SVGEGT, per germline. This CDR3 region has 13 residues. This CDR3 is CASSAVSQETQYF. The DNA read from the CDR3 is TGTGCCAGCAGTGCCGTTAGTCAAGAGACC.

To note about this clone: From the germline J gene comes the end of the CDR3, since the read stops 3 residues before it. V and J are TRBV15 and TRBJ1-4; TRBD1 might be the D (6 bases). V lost 9 bases and J lost 8, with 16 bases in between. Germline assignment: CDR1 LNHNV and CDR2 YYDKDF (reference sequence). This CDR3 spans 13 amino acids. The CDR3 loop is CATQDRLGEKLFF. The CDR3 bases that were read are TGTGCCACGCAAGACAGGTTAGGAGAAAAA.

To note about this clone: Read coverage stops 3 residues before the CDR3 terminus; the germline J gene supplies the remainder. This chain joins TRBV19 and TRBJ1-5; 9 bases map to TRBD1. This CDR3 is 16 amino acids long. After removal of 3 bases from V and 7 bases from J, the junction contained 10 bases not matched to a gene. Germline V gene lookup returns CDR1 LNHDA and CDR2 SQIVND (reference sequence). The CDR3 reads CASSIVWGQGGQPQHF. The sequenced part of the CDR3 DNA is TGTGCCAGTAGTATCGTTTGGGGACAGGGTGGCCAGCCC.

Remarks on this clone: The sequence runs out 3 residues before the end of the CDR3; the remainder is reconstructed from the germline J gene. The V call is TRBV11-2, the J call TRBJ1-5; D is unclear. V was pared by 5 bases and J by 0 bases, with 8 bases between. This CDR3 spans 14 amino acids. The V gene's germline CDR1 is SGHAT and CDR2 FQNNGV. The sequenced CDR3 bases are TGTGCCAGCAGCGACACGGATAGCAATCAGCCC. Its translation is CASSDTDSNQP. The full CDR3 sequence reads CASSDTDSNQPQHF.

Comment on this clone: From the germline J gene comes the end of the CDR3, since the read stops 3 residues before it. The rearrangement uses TRBV7-2 and TRBJ2-7, with a possible D match to TRBD1 (6 bases). CDR1 and CDR2 from the germline V gene are SGHTA and FQGNSA. V lost 5 bases, J lost 5 bases, and 16 bases lay in between. The CDR3 length is 14 residues. CDR3 residues: CASSSDPGVNEQYF. The sequenced CDR3 bases are TGTGCCAGCAGCAGTGACCCAGGGGTTAACGAG.

Remarks on this clone: Read sequence stops 3 residues before the CDR3 end, and the germline J gene provides the missing end. The genes are TRBV19 and TRBJ2-5; 7 bases fit TRBD1. Germline CDR1 LNHDA, CDR2 SQIVND (reference sequence). The J segment lost 7 bases and the V segment lost 4 bases, leaving 9 bases of the junction unmatched. The CDR3 extends over 14 amino acids. CDR3 protein: CASSNGQALGTQYF. The sequenced part of the CDR3 DNA is TGTGCCAGTAGTAATGGACAGGCCCTAGGGACC.

Comments on this clone: The CDR3 is cut off 3 residues early in the read; its end comes from the germline J gene. The gene calls are TRBV18 and TRBJ1-5; 9 bases align to TRBD1. CDR1 is KGHSH and CDR2 is LQKENI in the germline V gene. The CDR3 is 16 residues long. The V and J ends lost 5 bases and 3 bases, in that order; junction bases with no gene match: 8. CDR3 protein: CASSKFRDRDNQPQHF. The part of the CDR3 DNA that was read is TGTGCCAGCTCAAAATTTAGGGACAGGGACAATCAGCCC.

About this clone: Read coverage stops 3 residues before the CDR3 terminus; the germline J gene supplies the remainder. V usage is TRBV5-8 and J usage is TRBJ1-5, with 7 bases aligning to TRBD1. Trimming at V came to 3 bases and at J to 0 bases, leaving 3 bases not matched to a gene. CDR1 and CDR2 (germline): SGHTS, YDEGEE. The CDR3 has 15 residues. This chain's CDR3 is CASSSGQYSNQPQHF. The part of the CDR3 DNA that was read is TGTGCCAGCAGCTCGGGACAGTATAGCAATCAGCCC.

Regarding this clone: Read coverage stops 3 residues before the CDR3 terminus; the germline J gene supplies the remainder. V and J are TRBV30 and TRBJ2-4, with a weak D call TRBD1 (6 bases). The CDR3 sequence is 12 residues long. Germline CDR1 GTSNPN, CDR2 SVGIG (reference sequence). This CDR3 is CAWSVGGAGQYF. CDR3 bases read: TGTGCCTGGAGTGTAGGGGGAGCTGGT. The whole variable domain, remainder taken from reference TRBV30 and TRBJ2-4, is SQTIHQWPATLVQPVGSPLSLECTVEGTSNPNLYWYRQAAGRGLQLLFYSVGIGQISSEVPQNLSASRPQDRQFILSSKKLLLSDSGFYLCAWSVGGAGQYFGAGTRLSVL.

The CDR3 here is CASSVGHNYGYTF. CDR3 DNA (partial): TGCGCCAGCAGCGTTGGACATAACTATGGC. The V gene is TRBV10-1, the J gene TRBJ1-2; D may be TRBD1 (5 bases). The CDR3 end lies 3 residues beyond the end of the read and is filled in from the germline J gene. Per the germline V gene, CDR1 is WNHNN and CDR2 is SYGVQD (reference sequence). The CDR3 spans 13 residues. The V end lost 6 bases, the J end lost 1 base, and 9 bases lay between the germline ends.

Points on this clone: The read terminates 3 residues before the CDR3 end, so the remaining end is supplied by the germline J gene. The chain employs TRBV30 and TRBJ1-2; 9 positions agree with TRBD1. From germline, CDR1 is GTSNPN and CDR2 SVGIG (reference sequence). This CDR3 has 13 amino acids. Unmatched junction bases numbered 6, after V lost 4 bases and J lost 6 bases. This chain's CDR3 is CAWKAGQGDGYTF. CDR3 DNA, as far as it was read: TGTGCCTGGAAAGCGGGACAGGGCGATGGC. Full variable domain (remainder filled in from reference TRBV30 and TRBJ1-2): SQTIHQWPATLVQPVGSPLSLECTVEGTSNPNLYWYRQAAGRGLQLLFYSVGIGQISSEVPQNLSASRPQDRQFILSSKKLLLSDSGFYLCAWKAGQGDGYTFGSGTRLTVV.

As concerns this clone: Read coverage stops 3 residues before the CDR3 terminus; the germline J gene supplies the remainder. The chain has TRBV11-2 and TRBJ2-7; D is undetermined. The CDR3 has 11 amino acids. V lost 4 bases to trimming and J lost 3 bases, with 4 bases between them. Germline V gene lookup returns CDR1 SGHAT and CDR2 FQNNGV. The CDR3 region is CASSSSYEQYF. CDR3 DNA (partial): TGTGCCAGCAGCTCCAGCTACGAG.

Note on this clone: Read data end 3 residues before the CDR3 end; the end is taken from the germline J gene. The chain has TRBV18 and TRBJ1-2; D is ambiguous. The CDR3 runs to 14 residues. CDR1 is KGHSH and CDR2 is LQKENI in the germline V gene. The CDR3 is CASSPAGAPDTYTF. The DNA read from the CDR3 is TGTGCCAGCTCACCAGCGGGAGCCCCAGATACC.

With respect to this clone: The read terminates 3 residues before the CDR3 end, so the remaining end is supplied by the germline J gene. The same CDR3 can be traced to other DNA sequences in this sample. The chain links TRBV5-1 to TRBJ1-3; possible D gene TRBD1, 6 bases. Germline CDR1 and CDR2: SGHRS and YFSETQ. The CDR3 runs to 16 residues. The V end was cut by 4 bases, the J end by 0 bases, with 14 bases between. CDR3 residues: CASSETTGRSGNTIYF. CDR3 bases read: TGCGCCAGCAGCGAAACGACAGGTCGCTCTGGAAACACC.

As for this clone: The read finishes 3 residues shy of the CDR3 end, and the germline J gene is used to complete it. The chain carries TRBV7-9 and TRBJ1-6; maybe TRBD1 (5 bases). This CDR3 has 15 amino acids. The V end was cut by 0 bases, the J end by 4 bases, with 7 bases between. Looked up from germline, CDR1 is SEHNR and CDR2 is FQNEAQ (reference sequence). The sequenced part of the CDR3 DNA is TGTGCCAGCAGCTTAGCTGAGGGGTATAATTCACCC. Translating gives CASSLAEGYNSP. The entire CDR3 is CASSLAEGYNSPLHF.

Worth noting for this clone: The read finishes 3 residues shy of the CDR3 end, and the germline J gene is used to complete it. J is TRBJ2-3 and V is TRBV19; a weak D match, TRBD1 (7 bases). Trimming removed 0 bases from V and 3 bases from J, with 10 bases in between. This CDR3 is built from 15 residues. CDR1 and CDR2 from the germline V gene are LNHDA and SQIVND (reference sequence). The CDR3 DNA, read in part, is TGTGCCAGTAGTATAGATCAGGGGGGAACAGATACG. The encoded protein is CASSIDQGGTDT. The full CDR3 is CASSIDQGGTDTQYF.

On this clone itself: Sequencing ends 3 residues short of the CDR3 end; the germline J gene provides the rest. Other nucleotide sequences from this sample produce the same CDR3. The gene calls are TRBV5-4 and TRBJ1-2; D is perhaps TRBD1 (6 bases). V was shortened by 0 bases and J by 4 bases, with 10 bases between the two germline ends. The CDR3 is 14 amino acids. Germline CDR1 is SGHNT and CDR2 is YYREEE (reference sequence). The covered CDR3 bases are TGTGCCAGCAGCTTGGACAGGGAAGGCTATGGC. Amino acids: CASSLDREGYG. The full-length CDR3 reads as CASSLDREGYGYTF.

Remarks on this clone: The missing CDR3 end, 3 residues past where the read stops, is filled in from the germline J gene. The chain is built from TRBV19 and TRBJ1-5; D might be TRBD1 (6 bases). The V gene's germline CDR1 is LNHDA and CDR2 SQIVND (reference sequence). Trimming removed 6 bases at V and 4 bases at J, with 7 bases between. This CDR3 has 12 residues. The CDR3: CASRQGNQPQHF. The CDR3 DNA, read in part, is TGTGCCAGTAGGCAGGGGAATCAGCCC. Drawing the rest from reference TRBV19 and TRBJ1-5, the complete variable domain is DGGITQSPKYLFRKEGQNVTLSCEQNLNHDAMYWYRQDPGQGLRLIYYSQIVNDFQKGDIAEGYSVSREKKESFPLTVTSAQKNPTAFYLCASRQGNQPQHFGDGTRLSIL.

Note on this clone: The CDR3 end falls 3 residues outside the read, so it is completed with the germline J gene. The rearrangement uses TRBV18 and TRBJ2-1; 9 bases agree with TRBD1. This CDR3 spans 15 amino acids. The V gene's germline CDR1 is KGHSH and CDR2 LQKENI. Germline trimming cut 3 bases from V and 5 bases from J; bases unmatched to any gene: 5. The CDR3 DNA, read in part, is TGTGCCAGCTCACCCTTGACAGGGGGGCACAATGAG. This gives the protein CASSPLTGGHNE. The CDR3 reads in full as CASSPLTGGHNEQFF.

Worth noting for this clone: The sequence runs out 3 residues before the end of the CDR3; the remainder is reconstructed from the germline J gene. The chain combines TRBV20-1 with TRBJ1-3; D gene uncertain. The germline V gene has CDR1 DFQATT and CDR2 SNEGSKA (reference sequence). CDR3 size: 13 residues. V lost 5 bases to trimming and J lost 2 bases, with 10 bases between them. The CDR3: CSAVSEAGNTIYF. The CDR3 bases that were read are TGCAGTGCTGTCTCCGAGGCTGGAAACACC.

A remark on this clone: Coverage ceases 3 residues before the CDR3 finishes, and the germline J gene fills in the end. V gene TRBV18 combines with J gene TRBJ2-3, with 7 nucleotides matching TRBD2. CDR1 is KGHSH and CDR2 is LQKENI in the germline V gene. Unmatched junction bases numbered 3, after V lost 2 bases and J lost 1 base. The CDR3 spans 15 residues. CDR3 DNA (partial): TGTGCCAGCTCACCAGGGGCGGGGGGCACAGATACG. As protein: CASSPGAGGTDT. The full CDR3 sequence reads CASSPGAGGTDTQYF.

With regard to this clone: The CDR3 end falls 3 residues outside the read, so it is completed with the germline J gene. The V call is TRBV12-5, the J call TRBJ2-5, with D perhaps TRBD2 (5 bases). Germline-derived CDR1 and CDR2 are LGHNT and FRNRAP. CDR3 length: 14 residues. Trimming removed 3 bases at V and 7 bases at J, with 15 bases between. CDR3 DNA, as far as it was read: TGTGCTAGTGGTTTACTAGGAGAATCGGTGACC. Protein: CASGLLGESVT. The entire CDR3 protein is CASGLLGESVTQYF.

Worth noting for this clone: The missing CDR3 end, 3 residues past where the read stops, is filled in from the germline J gene. V is TRBV9 and J is TRBJ2-1; D is perhaps TRBD1 (5 bases). Deletions cut 2 bases from V and 0 bases from J, with 9 bases between. The germline V gene encodes CDR1 SGDLS and CDR2 YYNGEE. The CDR3 has 15 amino acids. CDR3 DNA (partial): TGTGCCAGCAGCGTCCAGGGTAGCTCCTACAATGAG. It specifies CASSVQGSSYNE. From start to end, the CDR3 is CASSVQGSSYNEQFF.

Worth noting for this clone: The read comes to an end 3 residues before the CDR3 does, leaving the germline J gene to fill in the end. The chain employs TRBV20-1 and TRBJ1-1, with a possible D match to TRBD1 (6 bases). Germline lookup yields CDR1 DFQATT and CDR2 SNEGSKA (reference sequence). With 5 bases removed from V and 1 base from J, the gap between germline ends came to 11 bases. The CDR3 length is 13 residues. The CDR3 region is CSALRGGNTEAFF. The covered CDR3 bases are TGCAGTGCTTTAAGAGGGGGGAACACTGAA.

A note on this clone: Sequencing ends 3 residues short of the CDR3 end; the germline J gene provides the rest. The rearrangement joins TRBV30 to TRBJ2-2; D possibly corresponds to TRBD2 (5 bases). CDR3 length equals 12 residues. Germline V gene data show CDR1 as GTSNPN and CDR2 as SVGIG (reference sequence). The CDR3 reads CAWKGLGEKLFF. Partial CDR3 DNA: TGTGCCTGGAAGGGCCTCGGGGAAAAG.